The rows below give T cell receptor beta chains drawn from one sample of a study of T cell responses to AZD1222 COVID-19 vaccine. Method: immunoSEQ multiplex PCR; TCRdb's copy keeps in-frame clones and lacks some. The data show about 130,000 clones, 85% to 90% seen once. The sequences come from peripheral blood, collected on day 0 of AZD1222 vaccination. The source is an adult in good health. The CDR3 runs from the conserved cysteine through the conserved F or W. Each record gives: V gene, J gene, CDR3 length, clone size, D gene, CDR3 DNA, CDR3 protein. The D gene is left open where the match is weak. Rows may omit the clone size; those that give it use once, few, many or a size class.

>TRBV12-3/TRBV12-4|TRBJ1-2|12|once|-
TGTGCCAGCAGCGGACAGAGCTATGGCTACACCTTC
CASSGQSYGYTF
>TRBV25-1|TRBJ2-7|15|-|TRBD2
TGTGCCAGCAGTGAATCTCTAGCGGGACGCTACGAGCAGTACTTC
CASSESLAGRYEQYF
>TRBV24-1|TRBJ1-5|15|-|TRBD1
TGTGCCACCAGTGACACCGGGACAGGGAATCAGCCCCAGCATTTT
CATSDTGTGNQPQHF
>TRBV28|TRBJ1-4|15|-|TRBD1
TGTGCCAGCAACCCCGCCCGGGACAGGGGTGAAAAACTGTTTTTT
CASNPARDRGEKLFF
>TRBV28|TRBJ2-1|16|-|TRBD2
TGTGCCAGCAGTTTGGGGACTAGCGGGAGTAGGGATGAGCAGTTCTTC
CASSLGTSGSRDEQFF
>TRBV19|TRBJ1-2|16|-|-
TGTGCCAGTAGTATTTGGGGGACGGGCAACAGTTATGGCTACACCTTC
CASSIWGTGNSYGYTF
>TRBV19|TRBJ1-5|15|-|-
TGTGCCAGTAGTATAGGGCATTATAGCAATCAGCCCCAGCATTTT
CASSIGHYSNQPQHF
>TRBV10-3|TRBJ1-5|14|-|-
TGTGCCATCAGTGATGGTGGTAGCAATCAGCCCCAGCATTTT
CAISDGGSNQPQHF
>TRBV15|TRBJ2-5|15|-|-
TGTGCCACCAGCAGAGGTACGGCAGGGGCCGAGACCCAGTACTTC
CATSRGTAGAETQYF
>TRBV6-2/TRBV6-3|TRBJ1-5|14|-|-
TGTGCCAGCAGTTACCATGGCAGCAATCAGCCCCAGCATTTT
CASSYHGSNQPQHF
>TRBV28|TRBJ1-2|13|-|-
TGTGCCAGCAGTTTGAGGTCCGGCTATGGCTACACCTTC
CASSLRSGYGYTF
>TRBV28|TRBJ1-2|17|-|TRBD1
TGTGCCAGCAGTTTAAATGCCCTAGGACAGGGGGCGGGTGGCTACACCTTC
CASSLNALGQGAGGYTF
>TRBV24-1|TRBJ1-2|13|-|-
TGTGCCACCAGTGATTTAAGGACCGGAGGCTACACCTTC
CATSDLRTGGYTF
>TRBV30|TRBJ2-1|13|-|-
TGTGCCTGGAGTGTCCGATCTGGGGGTGAGCAGTTCTTC
CAWSVRSGGEQFF
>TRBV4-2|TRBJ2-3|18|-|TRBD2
TGTGCCAGCAGCCCGGTGACTAGCGGGGGGGATGTGTCAGATACGCAGTATTTT
CASSPVTSGGDVSDTQYF
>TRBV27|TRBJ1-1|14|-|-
TGTGCCAGCAGTTTTGGGATGGATTTTCCTGAAGCTTTCTTT
CASSFGMDFPEAFF
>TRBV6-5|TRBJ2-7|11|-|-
TGTGCCAGTAAAGCGGGTTACGAGCAGTACTTC
CASKAGYEQYF
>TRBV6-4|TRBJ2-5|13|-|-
TGTGCCAGCAGCGTAGGGGTTGGGGAGACCCAGTACTTC
CASSVGVGETQYF
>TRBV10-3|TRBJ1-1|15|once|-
TGTGCCATCAGTGAGCGCGGGGGGCTTACCACTGAAGCTTTCTTT
CAISERGGLTTEAFF
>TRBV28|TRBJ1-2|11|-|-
TGTGCCAGCAGTCGGACCTATGGCTACACCTTC
CASSRTYGYTF
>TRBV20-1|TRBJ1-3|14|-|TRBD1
TGCAGTGCTAGTGACAGGGTTTCTGGAAACACCATATATTTT
CSASDRVSGNTIYF
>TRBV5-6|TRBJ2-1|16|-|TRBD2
TGTGCCAGCAGCTGGTCGGGGGGGCGGTCCTACAATGAGCAGTTCTTC
CASSWSGGRSYNEQFF
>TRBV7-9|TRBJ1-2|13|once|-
TGTGCCAGCAGCTTAGAATTTACGGAGGGCTACACCTTC
CASSLEFTEGYTF
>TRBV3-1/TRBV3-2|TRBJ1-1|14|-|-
TGTGCCAGCAGCCAAGGCAGCAGCCTGGGAGAAGCTTTCTTT
CASSQGSSLGEAFF
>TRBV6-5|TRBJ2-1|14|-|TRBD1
TGTGCCAGCACATCGACAGGGATTTACAATGAGCAGTTCTTC
CASTSTGIYNEQFF
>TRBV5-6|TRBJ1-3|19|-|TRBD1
TGTGCCAGCAGCCGGCCCCACTCTTGGGGACAGGTAACTGGAAACACCATATATTTT
CASSRPHSWGQVTGNTIYF
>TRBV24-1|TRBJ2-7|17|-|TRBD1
TGTGCCACCAGTCATACCCCGACCGGGACAGGGTCCCACGAGCAGTACTTC
CATSHTPTGTGSHEQYF
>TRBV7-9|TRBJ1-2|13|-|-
TGTGCCAGCAGCTTGGGCAGGGCTGATGGCTACACCTTC
CASSLGRADGYTF
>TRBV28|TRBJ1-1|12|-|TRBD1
TGTGCCAGCAGTTCCGGACAGGGGGTAGCTTTCTTT
CASSSGQGVAFF
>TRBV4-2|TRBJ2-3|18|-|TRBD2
TGTGCCAGCAGCCAGCCAGATAGGGAGCGGGAGGATGTAGGTACGCAGTATTTT
CASSQPDREREDVGTQYF
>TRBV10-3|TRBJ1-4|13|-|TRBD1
TGTGCCATCCGGGGACAGTCAAATGAAAAACTGTTTTTT
CAIRGQSNEKLFF
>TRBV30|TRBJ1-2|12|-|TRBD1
TGTGCCTGGACTGACAGGGTATATGGCTACACCTTC
CAWTDRVYGYTF
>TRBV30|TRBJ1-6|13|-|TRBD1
TGTGCCTCTTCGACAGGGCTCAATTCACCCCTCCACTTT
CASSTGLNSPLHF
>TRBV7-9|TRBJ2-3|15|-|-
TGTGCCAGCAGCGGGGGGCCGGAGAGCACAGATACGCAGTATTTT
CASSGGPESTDTQYF
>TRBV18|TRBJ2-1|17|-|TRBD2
TGTGCCAGCTCACCATCAGCGGGGGGACGCTCCTACAATGAGCAGTTCTTC
CASSPSAGGRSYNEQFF
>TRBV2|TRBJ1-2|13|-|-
TGTGCCAGCAGAGCCGACAGGCCCAGTGGCTACACCTTC
CASRADRPSGYTF
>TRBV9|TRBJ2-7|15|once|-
TGTGCCAGCAGCACCTCCCTACCGGGCCTGGGAAGACAGTACTTC
CASSTSLPGLGRQYF
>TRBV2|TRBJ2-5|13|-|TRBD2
TGTGCCAGCAGTGGGACTAGGGGAGAGACCCAGTACTTC
CASSGTRGETQYF